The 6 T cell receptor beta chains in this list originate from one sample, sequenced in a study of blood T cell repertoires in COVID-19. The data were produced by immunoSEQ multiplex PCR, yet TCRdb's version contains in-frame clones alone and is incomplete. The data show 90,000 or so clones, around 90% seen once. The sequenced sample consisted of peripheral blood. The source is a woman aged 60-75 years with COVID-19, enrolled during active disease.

CDR3 nucleotides: TGTGCCAGCAACAGGTACAATCAGCCCCAGCATTTT. It specifies CASNRYNQPQHF. This chain uses TRBV2 with TRBJ1-5, with D possibly TRBD1 on 5 matching bases. The CDR3 has 12 amino acids. V was clipped by 7 bases and J by 3 bases, with 7 bases between them. Germline CDR1 and CDR2: SNHLY and FYNNEI.

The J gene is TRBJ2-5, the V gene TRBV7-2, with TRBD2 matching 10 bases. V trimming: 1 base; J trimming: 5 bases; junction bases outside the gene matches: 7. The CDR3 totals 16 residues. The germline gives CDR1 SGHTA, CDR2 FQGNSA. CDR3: CASSLGQRGGPETQYF. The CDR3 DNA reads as TGTGCCAGCAGCTTAGGGCAGCGGGGGGGCCCCGAGACCCAGTACTTC. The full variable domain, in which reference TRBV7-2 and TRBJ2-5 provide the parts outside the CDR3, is GAGVSQSPSNKVTEKGKDVELRCDPISGHTALYWYRQSLGQGLEFLIYFQGNSAPDKSGLPSDRFSAERTGGSVSTLTIQRTQQEDSAVYLCASSLGQRGGPETQYFGPGTRLLVL.

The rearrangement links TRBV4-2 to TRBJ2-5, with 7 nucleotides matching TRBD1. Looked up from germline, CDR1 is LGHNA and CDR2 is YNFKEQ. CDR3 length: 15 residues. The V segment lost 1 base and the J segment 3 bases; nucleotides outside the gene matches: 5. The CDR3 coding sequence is TGTGCCAGCAGCCAAGCGGGACAGAGGGAAGAGACCCAGTACTTC. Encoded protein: CASSQAGQREETQYF.

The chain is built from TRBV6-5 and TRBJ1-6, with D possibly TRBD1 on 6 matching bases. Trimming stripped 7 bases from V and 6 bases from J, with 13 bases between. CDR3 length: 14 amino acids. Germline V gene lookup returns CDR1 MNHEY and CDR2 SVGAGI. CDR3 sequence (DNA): TGTGCCAGCACCCTACAGGGTTCTAATTCACCCCTCCACTTT. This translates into CASTLQGSNSPLHF.

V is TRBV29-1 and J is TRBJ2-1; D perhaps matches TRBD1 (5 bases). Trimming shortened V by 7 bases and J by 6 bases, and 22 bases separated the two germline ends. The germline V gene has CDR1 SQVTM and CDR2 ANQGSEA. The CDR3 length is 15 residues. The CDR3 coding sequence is TGCAGCGCACGAGGTGGGCAGGGCTACTTCAATGAGCAGTTCTTC. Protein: CSARGGQGYFNEQFF.

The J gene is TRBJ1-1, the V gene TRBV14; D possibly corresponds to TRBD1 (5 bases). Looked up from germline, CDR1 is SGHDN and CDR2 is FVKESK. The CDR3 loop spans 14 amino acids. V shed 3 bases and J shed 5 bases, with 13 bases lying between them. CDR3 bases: TGTGCCAGCAGCCACAGATCCGGGGGTACTGAAGCTTTCTTT. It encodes CASSHRSGGTEAFF.